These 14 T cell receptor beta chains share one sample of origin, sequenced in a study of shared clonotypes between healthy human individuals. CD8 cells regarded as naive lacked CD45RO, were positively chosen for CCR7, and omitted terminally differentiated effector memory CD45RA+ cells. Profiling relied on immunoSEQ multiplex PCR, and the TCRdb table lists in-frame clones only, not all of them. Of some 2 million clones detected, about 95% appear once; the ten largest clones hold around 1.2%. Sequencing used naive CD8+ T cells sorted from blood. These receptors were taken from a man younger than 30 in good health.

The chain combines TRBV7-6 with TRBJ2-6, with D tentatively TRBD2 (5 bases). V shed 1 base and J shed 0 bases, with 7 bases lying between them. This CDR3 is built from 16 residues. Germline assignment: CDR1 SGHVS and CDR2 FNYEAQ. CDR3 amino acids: CASSLDEGSGANVLTF. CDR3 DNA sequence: TGTGCCAGCAGCTTAGACGAGGGCTCTGGGGCCAACGTCCTGACTTTC.

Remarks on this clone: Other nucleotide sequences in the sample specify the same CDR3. CDR3 DNA sequence: TGCGCCAGCAGCCAAGGAGGCGAATCCTACGAGCAGTACTTC. It translates to CASSQGGESYEQYF. The chain has TRBV4-3 and TRBJ2-7; D call uncertain. The V gene's germline CDR1 is LGHNA and CDR2 YSLEER. V was pared by 1 base and J by 1 base, with 8 bases between. This CDR3 spans 14 amino acids.

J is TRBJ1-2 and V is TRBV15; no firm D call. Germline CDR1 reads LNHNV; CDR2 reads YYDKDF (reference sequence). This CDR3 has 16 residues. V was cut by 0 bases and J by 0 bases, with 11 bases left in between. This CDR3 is CATSRDWQEPNYGYTF. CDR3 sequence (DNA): TGTGCCACCAGCAGAGATTGGCAGGAACCTAACTATGGCTACACCTTC.

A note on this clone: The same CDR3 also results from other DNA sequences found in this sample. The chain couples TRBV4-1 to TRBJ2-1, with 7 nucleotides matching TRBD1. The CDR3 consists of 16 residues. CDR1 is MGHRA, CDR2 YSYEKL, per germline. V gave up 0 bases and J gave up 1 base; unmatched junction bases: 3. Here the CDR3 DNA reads TGCGCCAGCAGCCAAGACCCAGGGGGATCCTACAATGAGCAGTTCTTC. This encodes CASSQDPGGSYNEQFF.

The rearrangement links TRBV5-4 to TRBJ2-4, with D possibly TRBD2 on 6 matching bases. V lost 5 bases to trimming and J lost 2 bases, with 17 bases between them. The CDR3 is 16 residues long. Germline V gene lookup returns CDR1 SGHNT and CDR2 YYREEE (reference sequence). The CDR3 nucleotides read TGTGCCAGCAGGGGGGACGGAGGAGGGACCAAAAACATTCAGTACTTC. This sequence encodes CASRGDGGGTKNIQYF. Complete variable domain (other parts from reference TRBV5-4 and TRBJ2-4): ETGVTQSPTHLIKTRGQQVTLRCSSQSGHNTVSWYQQALGQGPQFIFQYYREEENGRGNFPPRFSGLQFPNYSSELNVNALELDDSALYLCASRGDGGGTKNIQYFGAGTRLSVL.

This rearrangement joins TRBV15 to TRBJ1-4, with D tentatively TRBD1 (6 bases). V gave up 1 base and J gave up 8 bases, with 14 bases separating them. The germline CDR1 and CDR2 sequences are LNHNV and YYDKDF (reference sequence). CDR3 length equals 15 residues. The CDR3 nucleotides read TGTGCCACCAGCAGAGGAGAGGGGGTCCCCGAAAAACTGTTTTTT. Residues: CATSRGEGVPEKLFF.

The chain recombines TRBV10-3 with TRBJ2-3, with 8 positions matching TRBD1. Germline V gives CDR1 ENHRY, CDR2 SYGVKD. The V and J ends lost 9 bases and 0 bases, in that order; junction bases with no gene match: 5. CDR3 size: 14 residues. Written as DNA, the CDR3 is TGTGCCATGGGGGGACAGGATAGCACAGATACGCAGTATTTT. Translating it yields CAMGGQDSTDTQYF.

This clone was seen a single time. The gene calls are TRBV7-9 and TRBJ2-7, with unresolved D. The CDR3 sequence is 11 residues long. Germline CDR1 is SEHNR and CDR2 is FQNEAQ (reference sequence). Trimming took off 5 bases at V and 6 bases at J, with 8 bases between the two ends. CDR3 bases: TGTGCCAGCAGCCCCGGGTTCGAGCAGTACTTC. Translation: CASSPGFEQYF. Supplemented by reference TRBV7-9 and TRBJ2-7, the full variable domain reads DTGVSQNPRHKITKRGQNVTFRCDPISEHNRLYWYRQTLGQGPEFLTYFQNEAQLEKSRLLSDRFSAERPKGSFSTLEIQRTEQGDSAMYLCASSPGFEQYFGPGTRLTVT.

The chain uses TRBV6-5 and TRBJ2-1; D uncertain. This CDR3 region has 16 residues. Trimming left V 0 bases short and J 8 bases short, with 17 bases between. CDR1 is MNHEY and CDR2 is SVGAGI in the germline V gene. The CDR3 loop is CASSYSIGQVGHEQFF. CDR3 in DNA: TGTGCCAGCAGTTACTCGATCGGTCAGGTCGGCCATGAGCAGTTCTTC.

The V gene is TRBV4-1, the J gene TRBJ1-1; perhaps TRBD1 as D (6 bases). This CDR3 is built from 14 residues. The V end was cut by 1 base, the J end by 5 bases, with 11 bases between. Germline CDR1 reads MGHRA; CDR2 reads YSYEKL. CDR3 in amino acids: CASSQGGAGTEAFF. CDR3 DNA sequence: TGCGCCAGCAGCCAAGGGGGGGCCGGGACTGAAGCTTTCTTT.

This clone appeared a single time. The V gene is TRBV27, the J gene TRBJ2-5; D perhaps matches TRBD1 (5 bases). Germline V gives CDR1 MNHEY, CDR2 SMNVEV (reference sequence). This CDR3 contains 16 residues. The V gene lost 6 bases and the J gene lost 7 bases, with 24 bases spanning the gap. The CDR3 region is CASSDRRALGPGTQYF. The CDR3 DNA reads TGTGCCAGCAGCGACAGACGGGCCCTAGGGCCAGGGACCCAGTACTTC.

The CDR3 bases are TGTGCCAGCAGCTTATATTCGGCATTCACAGATACGCAGTATTTT. Protein product: CASSLYSAFTDTQYF. The chain joins TRBV7-6 to TRBJ2-3; no firm D call. V dropped 2 bases and J dropped 2 bases, with 11 bases sitting between them. The CDR3 length is 15 residues. CDR1 SGHVS and CDR2 FNYEAQ come from the germline V gene.

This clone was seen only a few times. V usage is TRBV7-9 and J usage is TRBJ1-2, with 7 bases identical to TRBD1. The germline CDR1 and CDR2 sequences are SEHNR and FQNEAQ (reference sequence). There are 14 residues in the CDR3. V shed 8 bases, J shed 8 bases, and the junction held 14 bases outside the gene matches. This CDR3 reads CASEQPEGAWGYTF. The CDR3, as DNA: TGTGCCAGCGAACAACCGGAGGGGGCCTGGGGCTACACCTTC. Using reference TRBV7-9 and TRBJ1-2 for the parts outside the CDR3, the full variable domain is DTGVSQNPRHKITKRGQNVTFRCDPISEHNRLYWYRQTLGQGPEFLTYFQNEAQLEKSRLLSDRFSAERPKGSFSTLEIQRTEQGDSAMYLCASEQPEGAWGYTFGSGTRLTVV.

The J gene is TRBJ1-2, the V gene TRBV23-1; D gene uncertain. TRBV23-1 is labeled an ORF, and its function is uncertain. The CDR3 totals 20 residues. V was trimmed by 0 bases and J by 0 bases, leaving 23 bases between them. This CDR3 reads CASSQSLPVYGSLANYGYTF. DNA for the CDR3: TGCGCCAGCAGTCAATCCCTCCCCGTGTATGGCAGCCTAGCTAACTATGGCTACACCTTC.